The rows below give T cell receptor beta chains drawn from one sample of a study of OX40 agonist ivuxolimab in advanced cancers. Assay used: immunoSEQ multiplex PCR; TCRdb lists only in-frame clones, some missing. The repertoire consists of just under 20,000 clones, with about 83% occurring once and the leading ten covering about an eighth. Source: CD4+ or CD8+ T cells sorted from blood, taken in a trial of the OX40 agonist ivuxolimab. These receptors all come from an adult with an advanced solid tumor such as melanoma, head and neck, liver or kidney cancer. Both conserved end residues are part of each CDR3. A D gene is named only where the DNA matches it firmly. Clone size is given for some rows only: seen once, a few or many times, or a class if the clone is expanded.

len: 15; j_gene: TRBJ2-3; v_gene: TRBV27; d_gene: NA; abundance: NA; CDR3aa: CASSMNEPLTDTQYF; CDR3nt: TGTGCCAGCAGTATGAACGAGCCCCTCACAGATACGCAGTATTTT
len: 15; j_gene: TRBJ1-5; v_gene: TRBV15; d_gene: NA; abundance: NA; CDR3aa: CATSRTGQINQPQHF; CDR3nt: TGTGCCACCAGCAGGACGGGGCAGATCAATCAGCCCCAGCATTTT
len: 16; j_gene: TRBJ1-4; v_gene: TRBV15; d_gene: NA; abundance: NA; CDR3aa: CATSRGRGVGDEKLFF; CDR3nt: TGTGCCACCAGCAGAGGGAGGGGGGTTGGCGATGAAAAACTGTTTTTT
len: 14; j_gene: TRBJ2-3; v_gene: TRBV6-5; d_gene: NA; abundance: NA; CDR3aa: CASSYGRRPDTQYF; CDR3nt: TGTGCCAGCAGTTACGGGAGACGCCCAGATACGCAGTATTTT
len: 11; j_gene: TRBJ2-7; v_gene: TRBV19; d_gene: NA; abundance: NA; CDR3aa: CASRNPYEQYF; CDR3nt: TGTGCCAGCCGAAATCCCTACGAGCAGTACTTC
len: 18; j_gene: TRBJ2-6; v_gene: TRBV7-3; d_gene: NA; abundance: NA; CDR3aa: CASSPSPGWTTGANVLTF; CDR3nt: TGTGCCAGCAGCCCCTCCCCGGGTTGGACAACTGGGGCCAACGTCCTGACTTTC
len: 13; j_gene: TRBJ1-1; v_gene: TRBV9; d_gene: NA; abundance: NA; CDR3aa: CASSVGDLPEAFF; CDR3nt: TGTGCCAGCAGCGTAGGGGATTTGCCTGAAGCTTTCTTT
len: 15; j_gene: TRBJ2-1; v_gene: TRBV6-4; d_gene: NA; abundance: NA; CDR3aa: CASSDSDGPYNEQFF; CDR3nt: TGTGCCAGCAGTGACTCCGATGGCCCATACAATGAGCAGTTCTTC
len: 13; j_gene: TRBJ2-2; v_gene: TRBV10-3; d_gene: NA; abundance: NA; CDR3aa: CAIIHRETGELFF; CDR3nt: TGTGCCATCATACACAGGGAAACCGGGGAGCTGTTTTTT
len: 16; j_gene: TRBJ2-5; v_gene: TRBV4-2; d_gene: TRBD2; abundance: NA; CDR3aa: CASSPGGAGVRETQYF; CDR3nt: TGTGCCAGCAGCCCCGGGGGAGCGGGAGTGCGGGAGACCCAGTACTTC
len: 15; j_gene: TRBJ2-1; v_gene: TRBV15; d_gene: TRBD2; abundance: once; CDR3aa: CATSRDKRGAGEQFF; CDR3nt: TGTGCCACCAGCAGGGATAAGCGGGGGGCGGGTGAGCAGTTCTTC
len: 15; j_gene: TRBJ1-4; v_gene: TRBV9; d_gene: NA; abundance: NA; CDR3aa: CASSKGLSTNEKLFF; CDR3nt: TGTGCCAGCAGCAAGGGACTTTCTACTAATGAAAAACTGTTTTTT
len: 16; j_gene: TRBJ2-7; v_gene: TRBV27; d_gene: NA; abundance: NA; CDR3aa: CASSLSPAAPTYEQYF; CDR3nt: TGTGCCAGCAGTTTATCTCCGGCGGCACCGACCTACGAGCAGTACTTC
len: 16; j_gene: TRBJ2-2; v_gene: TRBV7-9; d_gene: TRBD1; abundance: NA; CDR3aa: CASSLVAGGITGELFF; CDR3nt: TGTGCCAGCAGCTTAGTGGCAGGGGGCATCACCGGGGAGCTGTTTTTT
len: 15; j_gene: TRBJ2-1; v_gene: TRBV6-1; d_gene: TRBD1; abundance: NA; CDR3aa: CASREDRRSYNEQFF; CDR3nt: TGTGCCAGCAGGGAGGACAGGCGATCCTACAATGAGCAGTTCTTC
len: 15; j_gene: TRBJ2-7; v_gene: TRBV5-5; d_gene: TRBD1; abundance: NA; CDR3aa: CASSLGWDRVFEQYF; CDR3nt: TGTGCCAGCAGCTTGGGATGGGACAGGGTATTCGAGCAGTACTTC
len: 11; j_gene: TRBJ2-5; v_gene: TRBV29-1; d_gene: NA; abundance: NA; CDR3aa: CSVLPSETQYF; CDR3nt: TGCAGCGTTCTTCCTAGTGAGACCCAGTACTTC
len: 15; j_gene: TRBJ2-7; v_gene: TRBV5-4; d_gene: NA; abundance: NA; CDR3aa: CASSQEAKSGYEQYF; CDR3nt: TGTGCCAGCAGCCAAGAAGCGAAAAGCGGCTACGAGCAGTACTTC
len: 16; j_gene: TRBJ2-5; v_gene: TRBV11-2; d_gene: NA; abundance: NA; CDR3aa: CASRPSRGVPEETQYF; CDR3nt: TGTGCCAGCAGACCTAGCCGGGGAGTCCCGGAGGAGACCCAGTACTTC
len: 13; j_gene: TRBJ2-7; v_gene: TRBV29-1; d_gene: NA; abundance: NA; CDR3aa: CSVDHGVGYEQYF; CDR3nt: TGCAGCGTTGACCACGGGGTCGGCTACGAGCAGTACTTC